The sequence of this T cell receptor beta chain was determined in a study of cytomegalovirus exposure and HLA in healthy donors. Findings of the study overall: Most of the TCR beta V segments (in an earlier analysis) were productive either about 87% or about 30% of the time.

This clone was counted once. Its antigen is undetermined. The PCR employed 60 Vbeta primers together with 13 Jbeta primers. Generated by immunoSEQ multiplex PCR, the TCRdb table keeps only in-frame clones and is missing some. The sample records approximately 120,000 clones, 75% to 85% being singletons. This CDR3 contains 10 residues. The chain uses TRBV21-1 and TRBJ1-2; the table's D call of TRBD1 was not tested on the DNA. TRBV21-1 represents a pseudogene. Material for sequencing was PBMCs. This receptor was identified in a woman between 50 and 59 years old in good health and CMV-seropositive. The DNA of the CDR3 is TGTGCCAGCAGCCTTGGCGGCTACACCTTC. This encodes CASSLGGYTF.